This T cell receptor (beta chain) came from a study of blood T cell repertoires in COVID-19. CDR3 length: 17 amino acids. V was pared by 3 bases and J by 8 bases, with 14 bases of the junction left unmatched. Looked up from germline, CDR1 is LGHNA and CDR2 is YNFKEQ. As processed by the authors: The authors estimated nucleated cell counts from reference gene primer amplification. The assay was immunoSEQ multiplex PCR, and TCRdb's table has in-frame clones only and misses some. V and J calls and clone size are as listed in that table; D and trimming were resolved from the DNA. The sample records more than 100,000 clones, around 89% being singletons.

The chain joins TRBV4-2 to TRBJ2-5; 11 positions match TRBD2. This TCR was recovered from a woman in her fifties or sixties with COVID-19, enrolled during active disease. The sample taken for sequencing was peripheral blood. The CDR3: CASSQTTTSGGFTTQYF. CDR3 DNA sequence: TGTGCCAGCAGCCAGACAACTACTAGCGGGGGTTTCACTACCCAGTACTTC.